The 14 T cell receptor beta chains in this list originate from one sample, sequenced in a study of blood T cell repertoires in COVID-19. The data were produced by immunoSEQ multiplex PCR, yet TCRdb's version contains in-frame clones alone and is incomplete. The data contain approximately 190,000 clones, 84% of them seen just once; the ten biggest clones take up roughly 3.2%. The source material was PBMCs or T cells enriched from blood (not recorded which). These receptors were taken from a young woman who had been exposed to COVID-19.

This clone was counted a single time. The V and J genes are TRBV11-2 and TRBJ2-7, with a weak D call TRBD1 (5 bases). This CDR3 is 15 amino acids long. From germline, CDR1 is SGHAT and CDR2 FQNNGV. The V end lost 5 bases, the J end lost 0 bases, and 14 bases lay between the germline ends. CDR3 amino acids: CASSGTERGSYEQYF. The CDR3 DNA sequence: TGTGCCAGCAGCGGAACGGAAAGGGGCTCCTACGAGCAGTACTTC.

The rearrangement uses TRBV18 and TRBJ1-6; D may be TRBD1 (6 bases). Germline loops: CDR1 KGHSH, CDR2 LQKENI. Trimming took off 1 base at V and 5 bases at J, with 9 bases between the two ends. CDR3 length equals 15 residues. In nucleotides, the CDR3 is TGTGCCAGCTCACCACTGACAGGCGATAATTCACCCCTCCACTTT. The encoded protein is CASSPLTGDNSPLHF.

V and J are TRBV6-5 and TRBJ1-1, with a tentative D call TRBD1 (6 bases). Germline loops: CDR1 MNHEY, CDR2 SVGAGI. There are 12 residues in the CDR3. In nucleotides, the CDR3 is TGTGCTAACAGGGTCCCGGGGACTGAAGCTTTCTTT. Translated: CANRVPGTEAFF.

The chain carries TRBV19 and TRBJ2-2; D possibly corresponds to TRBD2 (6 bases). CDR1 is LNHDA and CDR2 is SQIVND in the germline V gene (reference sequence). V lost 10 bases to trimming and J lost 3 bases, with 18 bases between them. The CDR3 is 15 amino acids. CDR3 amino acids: CATRRDGRDTGELFF. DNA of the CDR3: TGTGCCACCCGGAGGGACGGTCGGGACACCGGGGAGCTGTTTTTT.

The CDR3 sequence is CASSELRTGEVTQYF. In nucleotides, the CDR3 is TGCGCCAGCAGTGAATTAAGGACAGGGGAAGTGACCCAGTACTTC. The rearrangement uses TRBV10-2 and TRBJ2-5, with TRBD1 identical over 9 bases. Germline trimming cut 3 bases from V and 7 bases from J; bases unmatched to any gene: 9. The CDR3 totals 15 residues. Per the germline V gene, CDR1 is WSHSY and CDR2 is SAAADI.

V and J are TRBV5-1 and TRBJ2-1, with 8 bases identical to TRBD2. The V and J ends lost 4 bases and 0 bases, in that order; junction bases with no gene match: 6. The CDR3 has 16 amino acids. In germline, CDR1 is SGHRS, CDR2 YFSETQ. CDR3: CASSAGGLSSYNEQFF. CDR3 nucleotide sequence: TGCGCCAGCAGCGCGGGGGGACTGAGCTCCTACAATGAGCAGTTCTTC.

The CDR3 protein is CASNLGTNYGYTF. In DNA form, the CDR3 reads TGTGCCAGCAACCTAGGAACCAACTATGGCTACACCTTC. The gene calls are TRBV6-5 and TRBJ1-2; D not resolved. The length of the CDR3 is 13 residues. Germline V gene lookup returns CDR1 MNHEY and CDR2 SVGAGI. Trimming removed 7 bases from V and 2 bases from J, with 11 bases in between.

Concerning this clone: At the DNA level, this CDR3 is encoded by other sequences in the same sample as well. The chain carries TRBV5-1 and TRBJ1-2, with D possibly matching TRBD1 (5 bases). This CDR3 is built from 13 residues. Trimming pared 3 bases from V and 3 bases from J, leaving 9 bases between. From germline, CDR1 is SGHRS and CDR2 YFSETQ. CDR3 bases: TGCGCCAGCAGCTCCGACAGCCACTATGGCTACACCTTC. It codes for CASSSDSHYGYTF.

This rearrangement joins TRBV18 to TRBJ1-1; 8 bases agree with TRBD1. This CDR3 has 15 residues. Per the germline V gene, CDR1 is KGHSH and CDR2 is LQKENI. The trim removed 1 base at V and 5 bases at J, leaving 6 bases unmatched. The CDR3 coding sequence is TGTGCCAGCTCACCACTCGGACAGGGAACGACTGAAGCTTTCTTT. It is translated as CASSPLGQGTTEAFF.

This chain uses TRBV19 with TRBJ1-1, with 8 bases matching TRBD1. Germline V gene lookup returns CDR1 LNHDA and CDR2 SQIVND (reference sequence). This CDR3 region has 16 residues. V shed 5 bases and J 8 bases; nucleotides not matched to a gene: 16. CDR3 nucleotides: TGTGCCAGTAGTCCCACCAGGGGGCTCTTTCTCTCCGAAGCTTTCTTT. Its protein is CASSPTRGLFLSEAFF.

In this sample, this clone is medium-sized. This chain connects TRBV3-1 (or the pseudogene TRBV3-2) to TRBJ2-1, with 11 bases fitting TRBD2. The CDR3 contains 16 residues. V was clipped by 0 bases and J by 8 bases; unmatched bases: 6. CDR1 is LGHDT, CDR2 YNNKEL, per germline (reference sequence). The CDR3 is CASSQDDSGGADEQFF. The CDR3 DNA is TGTGCCAGCAGCCAAGATGATAGCGGGGGGGCGGATGAGCAGTTCTTC.

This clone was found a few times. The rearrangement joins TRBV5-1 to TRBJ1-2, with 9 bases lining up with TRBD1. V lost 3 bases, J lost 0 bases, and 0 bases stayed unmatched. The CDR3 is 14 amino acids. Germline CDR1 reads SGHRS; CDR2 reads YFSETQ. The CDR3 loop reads CASSWDRANYGYTF. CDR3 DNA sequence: TGCGCCAGCAGCTGGGACAGGGCTAACTATGGCTACACCTTC.

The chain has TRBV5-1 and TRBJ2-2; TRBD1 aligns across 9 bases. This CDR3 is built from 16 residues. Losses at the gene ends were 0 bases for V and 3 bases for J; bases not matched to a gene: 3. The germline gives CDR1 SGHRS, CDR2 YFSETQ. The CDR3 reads CASSLGDRAYTGELFF. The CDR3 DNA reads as TGCGCCAGCAGCTTGGGGGACAGGGCATACACCGGGGAGCTGTTTTTT. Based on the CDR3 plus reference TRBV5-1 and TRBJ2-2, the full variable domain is KAGVTQTPRYLIKTRGQQVTLSCSPISGHRSVSWYQQTPGQGLQFLFEYFSETQRNKGNFPGRFSGRQFSNSRSEMNVSTLELGDSALYLCASSLGDRAYTGELFFGEGSRLTVL.

In DNA, the CDR3 is TGTGCCAGTAGTGAGTCTTACAATGAGCAGTTCTTC. Translating gives CASSESYNEQFF. The rearrangement joins TRBV19 to TRBJ2-1; D call uncertain. V was cut by 5 bases and J by 4 bases, with 6 bases left in between. CDR1 and CDR2 from the germline V gene are LNHDA and SQIVND (reference sequence). This CDR3 region has 12 residues.